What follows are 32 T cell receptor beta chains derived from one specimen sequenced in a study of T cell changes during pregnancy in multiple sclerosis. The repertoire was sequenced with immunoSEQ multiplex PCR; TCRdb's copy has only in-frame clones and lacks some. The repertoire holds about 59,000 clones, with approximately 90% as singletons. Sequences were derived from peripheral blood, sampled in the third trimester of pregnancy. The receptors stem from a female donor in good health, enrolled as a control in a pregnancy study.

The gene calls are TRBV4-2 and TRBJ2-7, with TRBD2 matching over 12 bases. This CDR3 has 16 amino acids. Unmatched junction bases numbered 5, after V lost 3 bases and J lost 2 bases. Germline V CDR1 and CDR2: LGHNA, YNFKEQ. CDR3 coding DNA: TGTGCCAGCAGCCACCGCCTAGCGGGAGGGCCCTACGAGCAGTACTTC. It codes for CASSHRLAGGPYEQYF.

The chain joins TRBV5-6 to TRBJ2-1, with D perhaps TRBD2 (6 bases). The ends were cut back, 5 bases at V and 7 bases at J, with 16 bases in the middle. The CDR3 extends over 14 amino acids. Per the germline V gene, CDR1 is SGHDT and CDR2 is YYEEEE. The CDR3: CASRVSGSRNEQFF. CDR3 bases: TGTGCCAGCAGGGTGAGCGGGTCTAGAAATGAGCAGTTCTTC.

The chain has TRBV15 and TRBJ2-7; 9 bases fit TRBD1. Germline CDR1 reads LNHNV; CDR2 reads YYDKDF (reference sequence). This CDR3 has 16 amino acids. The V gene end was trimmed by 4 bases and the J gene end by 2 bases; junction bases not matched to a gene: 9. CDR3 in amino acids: CATSTLLGTGTYEQYF. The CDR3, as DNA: TGTGCCACCAGCACATTACTCGGGACAGGGACCTACGAGCAGTACTTC.

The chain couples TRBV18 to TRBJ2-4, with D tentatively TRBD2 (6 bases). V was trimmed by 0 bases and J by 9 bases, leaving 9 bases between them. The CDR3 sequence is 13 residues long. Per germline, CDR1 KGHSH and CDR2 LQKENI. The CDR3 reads CASSPPLGGIQYF. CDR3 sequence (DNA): TGTGCCAGCTCACCACCGCTCGGGGGCATTCAGTACTTC.

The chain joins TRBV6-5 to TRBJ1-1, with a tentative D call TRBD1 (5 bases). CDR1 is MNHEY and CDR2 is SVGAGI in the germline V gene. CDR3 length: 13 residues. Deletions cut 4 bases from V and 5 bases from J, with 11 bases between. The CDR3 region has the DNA TGTGCCAGCAGTTGGTCGGGGGGAACTGAAGCTTTCTTT. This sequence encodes CASSWSGGTEAFF.

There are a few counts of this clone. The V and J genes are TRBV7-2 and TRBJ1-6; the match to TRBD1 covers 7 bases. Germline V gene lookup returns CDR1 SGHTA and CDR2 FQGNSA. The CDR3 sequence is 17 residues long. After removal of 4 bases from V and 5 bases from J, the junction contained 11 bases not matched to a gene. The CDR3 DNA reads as TGTGCCAGCAGCTCTGCAGCCGGGACAGTAGATAATTCACCCCTCCACTTT. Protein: CASSSAAGTVDNSPLHF.

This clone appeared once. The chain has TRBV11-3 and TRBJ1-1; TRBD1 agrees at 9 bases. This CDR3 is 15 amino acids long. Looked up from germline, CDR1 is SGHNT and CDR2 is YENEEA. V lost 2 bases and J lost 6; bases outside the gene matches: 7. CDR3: CASSLRQGVRSEAFF. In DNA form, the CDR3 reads TGTGCCAGCAGCTTACGACAGGGGGTAAGGTCTGAAGCTTTCTTT.

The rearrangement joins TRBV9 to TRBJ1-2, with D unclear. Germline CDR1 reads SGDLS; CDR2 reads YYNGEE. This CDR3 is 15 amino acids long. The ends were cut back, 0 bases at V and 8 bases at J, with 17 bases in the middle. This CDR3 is CASSVDAGSTRGYTF. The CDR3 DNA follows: TGTGCCAGCAGCGTAGACGCCGGGTCTACTCGGGGCTACACCTTC.

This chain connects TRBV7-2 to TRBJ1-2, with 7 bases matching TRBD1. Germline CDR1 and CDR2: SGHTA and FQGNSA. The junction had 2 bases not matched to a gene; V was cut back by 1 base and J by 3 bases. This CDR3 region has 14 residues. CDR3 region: CASSLVTGDYGYTF. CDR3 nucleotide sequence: TGTGCCAGCAGCTTAGTAACAGGGGACTATGGCTACACCTTC.

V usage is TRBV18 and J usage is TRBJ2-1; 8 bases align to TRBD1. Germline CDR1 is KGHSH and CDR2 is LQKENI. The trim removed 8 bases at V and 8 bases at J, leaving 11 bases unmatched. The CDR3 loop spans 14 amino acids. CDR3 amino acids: CASLSTGGGDEQFF. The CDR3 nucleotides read TGTGCCAGCCTATCCACAGGGGGTGGAGATGAGCAGTTCTTC.

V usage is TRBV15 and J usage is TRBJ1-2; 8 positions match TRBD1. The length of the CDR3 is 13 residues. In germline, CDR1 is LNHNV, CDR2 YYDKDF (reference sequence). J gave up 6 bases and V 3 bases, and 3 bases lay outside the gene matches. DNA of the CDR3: TGTGCCACCAGCAGGGACAGGGTGGATGGCTACACCTTC. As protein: CATSRDRVDGYTF.

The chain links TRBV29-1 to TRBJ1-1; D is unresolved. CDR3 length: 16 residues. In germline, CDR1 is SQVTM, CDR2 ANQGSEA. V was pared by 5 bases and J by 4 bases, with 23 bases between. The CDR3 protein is CSVIPRPIQLLTEAFF. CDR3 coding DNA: TGCAGCGTTATACCCCGACCAATACAACTACTCACTGAAGCTTTCTTT.

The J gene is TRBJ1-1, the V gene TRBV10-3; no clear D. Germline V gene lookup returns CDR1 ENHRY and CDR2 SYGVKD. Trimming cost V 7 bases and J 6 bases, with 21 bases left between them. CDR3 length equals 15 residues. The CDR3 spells CAITTTLDTVAEAFF. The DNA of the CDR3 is TGTGCCATCACCACCACGTTAGACACCGTAGCTGAAGCTTTCTTT.

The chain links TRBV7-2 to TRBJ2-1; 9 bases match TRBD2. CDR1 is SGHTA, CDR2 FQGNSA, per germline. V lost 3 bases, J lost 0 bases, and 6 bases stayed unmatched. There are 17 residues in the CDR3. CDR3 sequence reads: CASSFGLAQHSYNEQFF. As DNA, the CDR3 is TGTGCCAGCAGCTTCGGACTAGCGCAACACTCCTACAATGAGCAGTTCTTC.

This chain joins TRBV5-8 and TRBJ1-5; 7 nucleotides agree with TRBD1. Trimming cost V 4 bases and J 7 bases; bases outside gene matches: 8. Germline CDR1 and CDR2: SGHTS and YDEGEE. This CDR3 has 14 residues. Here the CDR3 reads CASSPDRAGQPQHF. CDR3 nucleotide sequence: TGTGCCAGCAGCCCCGACAGGGCGGGACAGCCCCAGCATTTT.

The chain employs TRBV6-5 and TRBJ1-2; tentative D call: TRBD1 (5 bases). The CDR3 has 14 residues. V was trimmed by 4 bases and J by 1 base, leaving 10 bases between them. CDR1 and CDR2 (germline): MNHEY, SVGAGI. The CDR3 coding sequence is TGTGCCAGCAGTTCCTCGCAGGGTAACTATGGCTACACCTTC. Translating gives CASSSSQGNYGYTF.

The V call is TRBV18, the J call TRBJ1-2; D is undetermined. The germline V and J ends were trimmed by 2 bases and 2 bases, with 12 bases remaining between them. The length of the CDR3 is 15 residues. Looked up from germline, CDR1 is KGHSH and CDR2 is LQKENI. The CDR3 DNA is TGTGCCAGCTCACCAATCTATGAACAGAACTATGGCTACACCTTC. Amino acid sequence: CASSPIYEQNYGYTF.

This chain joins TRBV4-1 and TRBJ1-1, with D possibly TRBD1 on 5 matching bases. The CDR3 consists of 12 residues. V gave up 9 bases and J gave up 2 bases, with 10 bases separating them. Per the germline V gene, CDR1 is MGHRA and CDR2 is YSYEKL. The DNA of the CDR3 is TGCGCCAGTCAGGGAGGAAACACTGAAGCTTTCTTT. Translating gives CASQGGNTEAFF.

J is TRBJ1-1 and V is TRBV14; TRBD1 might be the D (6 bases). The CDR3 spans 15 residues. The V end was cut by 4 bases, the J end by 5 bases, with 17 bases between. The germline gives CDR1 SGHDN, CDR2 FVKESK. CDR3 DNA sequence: TGTGCCAGCAGCCGGGGGCAGGGGAAGGGAACTGAAGCTTTCTTT. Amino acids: CASSRGQGKGTEAFF. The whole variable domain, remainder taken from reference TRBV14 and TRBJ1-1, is EAGVTQFPSHSVIEKGQTVTLRCDPISGHDNLYWYRRVMGKEIKFLLHFVKESKQDESGMPNNRFLAERTGGTYSTLKVQPAELEDSGVYFCASSRGQGKGTEAFFGQGTRLTVV.

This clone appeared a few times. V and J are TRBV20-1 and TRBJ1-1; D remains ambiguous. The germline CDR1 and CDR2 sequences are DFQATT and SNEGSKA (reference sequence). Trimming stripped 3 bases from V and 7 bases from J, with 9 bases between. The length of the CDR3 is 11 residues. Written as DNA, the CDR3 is TGCAGTGCTAGTAACGGAGTTGAAGCTTTCTTT. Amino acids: CSASNGVEAFF.

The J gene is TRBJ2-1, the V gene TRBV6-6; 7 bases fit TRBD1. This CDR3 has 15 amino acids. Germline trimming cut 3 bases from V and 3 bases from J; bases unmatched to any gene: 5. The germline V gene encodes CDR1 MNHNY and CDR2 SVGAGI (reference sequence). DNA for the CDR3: TGTGCCAGCAGTTATCCGGGACAGCACTACAATGAGCAGTTCTTC. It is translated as CASSYPGQHYNEQFF.

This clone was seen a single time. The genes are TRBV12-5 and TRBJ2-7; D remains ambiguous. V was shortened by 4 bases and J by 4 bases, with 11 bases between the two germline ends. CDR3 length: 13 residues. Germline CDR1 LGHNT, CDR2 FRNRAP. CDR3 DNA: TGTGCTAGTGGTTCCTCCCGGAGTTACGAGCAGTACTTC. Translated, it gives CASGSSRSYEQYF.

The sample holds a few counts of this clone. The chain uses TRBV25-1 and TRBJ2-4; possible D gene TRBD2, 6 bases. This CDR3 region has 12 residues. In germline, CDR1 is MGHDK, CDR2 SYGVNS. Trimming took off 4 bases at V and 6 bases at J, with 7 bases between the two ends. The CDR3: CASSGGLNIQYF. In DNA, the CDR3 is TGTGCCAGCAGTGGGGGACTAAACATTCAGTACTTC.

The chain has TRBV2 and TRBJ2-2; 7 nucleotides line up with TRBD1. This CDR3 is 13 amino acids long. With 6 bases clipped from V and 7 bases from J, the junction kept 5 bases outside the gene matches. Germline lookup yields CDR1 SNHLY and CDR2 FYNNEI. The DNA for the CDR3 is TGTGCCAGCAGCTTCGGACAGGACGGGGAGCTGTTTTTT. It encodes CASSFGQDGELFF. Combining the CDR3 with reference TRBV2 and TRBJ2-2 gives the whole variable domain EPEVTQTPSHQVTQMGQEVILRCVPISNHLYFYWYRQILGQKVEFLVSFYNNEISEKSEIFDDQFSVERPDGSNFTLKIRSTKLEDSAMYFCASSFGQDGELFFGEGSRLTVL.

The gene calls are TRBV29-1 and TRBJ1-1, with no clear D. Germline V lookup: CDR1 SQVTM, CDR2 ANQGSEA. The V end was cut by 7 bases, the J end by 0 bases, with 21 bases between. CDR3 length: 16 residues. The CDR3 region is CSASGRVRLMNTEAFF. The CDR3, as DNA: TGCAGCGCCAGCGGACGGGTTCGCCTTATGAACACTGAAGCTTTCTTT.

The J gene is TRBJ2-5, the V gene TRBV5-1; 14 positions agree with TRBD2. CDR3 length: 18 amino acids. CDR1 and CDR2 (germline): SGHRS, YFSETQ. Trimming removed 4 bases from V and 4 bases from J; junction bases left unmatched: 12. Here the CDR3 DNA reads TGCGCCAGCAGCACCGGGACTAGCGGGGGACATACCCGAGAGACCCAGTACTTC. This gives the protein CASSTGTSGGHTRETQYF.

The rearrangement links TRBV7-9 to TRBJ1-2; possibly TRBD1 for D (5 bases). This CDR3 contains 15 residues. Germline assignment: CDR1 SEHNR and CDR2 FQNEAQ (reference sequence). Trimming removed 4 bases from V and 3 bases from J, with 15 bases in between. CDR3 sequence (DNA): TGTGCCAGCAGCTCTTCAGGGACTACCCACTATGGCTACACCTTC. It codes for CASSSSGTTHYGYTF.

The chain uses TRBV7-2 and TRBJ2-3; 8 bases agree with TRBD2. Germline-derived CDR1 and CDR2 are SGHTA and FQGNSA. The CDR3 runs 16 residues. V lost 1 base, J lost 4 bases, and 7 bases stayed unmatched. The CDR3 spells CASSLVGSGASDTQYF. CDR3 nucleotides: TGTGCCAGCAGCTTAGTGGGTAGCGGGGCTTCAGATACGCAGTATTTT.

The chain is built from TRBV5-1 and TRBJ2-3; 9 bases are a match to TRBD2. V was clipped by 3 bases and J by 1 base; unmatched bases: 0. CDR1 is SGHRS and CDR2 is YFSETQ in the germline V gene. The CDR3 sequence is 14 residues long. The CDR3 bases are TGCGCCAGCAGCTCTAGCGGGGGCACAGATACGCAGTATTTT. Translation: CASSSSGGTDTQYF.

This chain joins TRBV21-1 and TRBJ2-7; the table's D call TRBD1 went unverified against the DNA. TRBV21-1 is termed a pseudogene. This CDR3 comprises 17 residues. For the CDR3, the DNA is TGTGCCAGCAGCAAACAAAGGAGGACAGGTAGGCTCTACGAGCAGTACTTC. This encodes CASSKQRRTGRLYEQYF.

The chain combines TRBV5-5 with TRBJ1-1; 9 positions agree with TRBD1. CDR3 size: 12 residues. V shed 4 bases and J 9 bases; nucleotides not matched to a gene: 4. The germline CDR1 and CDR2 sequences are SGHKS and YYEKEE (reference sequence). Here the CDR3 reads CASSIGTGQAFF. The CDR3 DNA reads TGTGCCAGCAGCATAGGGACAGGGCAAGCTTTCTTT.

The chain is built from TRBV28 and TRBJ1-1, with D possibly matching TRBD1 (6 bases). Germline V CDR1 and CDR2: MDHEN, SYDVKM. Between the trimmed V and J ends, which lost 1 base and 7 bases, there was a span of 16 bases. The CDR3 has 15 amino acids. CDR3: CASSLYRAQWSEAFF. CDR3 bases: TGTGCCAGCAGTTTATACAGGGCCCAGTGGAGTGAAGCTTTCTTT.